These 6 T cell receptor beta chains came from one sample sequenced in a study of PD-1 blockade in classical Hodgkin lymphoma (dated by TCRdb to about 2020). Library construction relied on the immunoSEQ multiplex PCR assay. The immuneACCESS repertoire file appears here via TCRdb, limited to in-frame rearrangements. These files lack a portion of the clones; in checked studies, under half of the deficit traces to unresolved V genes, and the cause of the others is not known. This sample is represented by 34,000 or so clones; roughly 90% of them were singletons. 0.25% to 0.35% of the sample rests with the top ten. The time point label on this specimen signifies: cycle 4 day 1 (C4D1), after five to seven weeks of nivolumab. Every trial patient had relapsed following autologous stem cell transplantation, and prior brentuximab vedotin exposure was what differed among cohorts A, B and C. Magnetic negative selection with a Miltenyi CD4+ T cell isolation kit was used to purify CD4+ T cells from thawed PBMCs.

Source: CD4+ T cells from blood, taken before the fourth cycle of nivolumab. All receptors derive from a human donor with classical Hodgkin lymphoma.

This clone is a singleton in its sample. V and J are TRBV11-2 and TRBJ2-3; D unresolved. V was trimmed by 4 bases and J by 0 bases, leaving 17 bases between them. CDR3 size: 17 residues. Germline V CDR1 and CDR2: SGHAT, FQNNGV. Written as DNA, the CDR3 is TGTGCCAGCAGCTACTACAGAGCCCCGCCAAGCACAGATACGCAGTATTTT. It yields the protein CASSYYRAPPSTDTQYF.

The chain uses TRBV7-3 and TRBJ2-1, with TRBD2 identical over 10 bases. The ends lost 0 bases at V and 9 bases at J; junction bases unmatched: 5. Looked up from germline, CDR1 is SGHTA and CDR2 is FQGTGA. This CDR3 contains 15 residues. CDR3 in amino acids: CASSLTSGRASEQFF. The CDR3 DNA sequence: TGTGCCAGCAGCTTAACAAGCGGGAGGGCCAGTGAGCAGTTCTTC.

The genes are TRBV6-5 and TRBJ1-1, with D perhaps TRBD1 (5 bases). The CDR3 loop spans 14 amino acids. V was pared by 0 bases and J by 5 bases, with 10 bases between. The germline gives CDR1 MNHEY, CDR2 SVGAGI. CDR3 loop: CASSYSWDSTEAFF. CDR3 coding DNA: TGTGCCAGCAGTTACTCTTGGGACTCGACTGAAGCTTTCTTT.

This chain uses TRBV5-1 with TRBJ2-1; D unresolved. This CDR3 region has 14 residues. Trimming removed 4 bases at V and 6 bases at J, with 14 bases between. Germline V gene lookup returns CDR1 SGHRS and CDR2 YFSETQ. CDR3 protein: CASSPPLDRNEQFF. CDR3 sequence (DNA): TGCGCCAGCAGCCCTCCACTCGACCGCAATGAGCAGTTCTTC.

The rearrangement uses TRBV10-1 and TRBJ2-3; TRBD2 agrees at 12 bases. The V and J ends lost 3 bases and 6 bases, in that order; junction bases with no gene match: 13. The germline CDR1 and CDR2 sequences are WNHNN and SYGVQD (reference sequence). The CDR3 runs 18 residues. The CDR3 loop is CASSESGLAGIIVDTQYF. CDR3 coding DNA: TGCGCCAGCAGTGAATCAGGACTAGCGGGAATAATAGTGGATACGCAGTATTTT.

The gene calls are TRBV5-1 and TRBJ2-7, with D unresolved. V lost 2 bases and J lost 7, with 10 bases in between. Germline assignment: CDR1 SGHRS and CDR2 YFSETQ. The length of the CDR3 is 12 residues. DNA of the CDR3: TGCGCCAGCAGCTTAGGGTCAGCTGAGCAGTACTTC. It yields the protein CASSLGSAEQYF. The full variable domain, its missing parts supplied by reference TRBV5-1 and TRBJ2-7, is KAGVTQTPRYLIKTRGQQVTLSCSPISGHRSVSWYQQTPGQGLQFLFEYFSETQRNKGNFPGRFSGRQFSNSRSEMNVSTLELGDSALYLCASSLGSAEQYFGPGTRLTVT.